Here is one T cell receptor (beta chain) with its context. As yet, its antigen is unknown. This record comes from a study of PD-1 blockade in mismatch repair-deficient tumors. Looking at the study overall: All were previously treated, progressing patients with over 9 mismatch repair-deficient cancer types.

The repertoire was sequenced with immunoSEQ multiplex PCR; TCRdb's copy has only in-frame clones and lacks some. The table lists about 38,000 clones, around 79% of them singletons, with over 20% in the top ten. PCR or immunohistochemistry showed mismatch repair deficiency in every enrolled patient. General study findings and limits: Tumor-resident clones, often absent from pretreatment blood, expanded after pembrolizumab and then contracted.

The length of the CDR3 is 14 residues. CDR1 and CDR2 (germline): GTSNPN, SVGIG (reference sequence). V was trimmed by 2 bases and J by 3 bases, leaving 13 bases between them. This receptor was taken from an adult with mismatch repair-deficient cancer. Sample: peripheral blood, taken 4 weeks after starting pembrolizumab. The J gene is TRBJ1-2, the V gene TRBV30; a possible D gene is TRBD1 (6 bases). The CDR3 loop is CAWSLLGGDYGYTF. The CDR3 DNA follows: TGTGCCTGGAGTTTGTTAGGGGGAGACTATGGCTACACCTTC.